Listed here are 12 T cell receptor beta chains from one sample, sequenced in a study of blood T cell repertoires in COVID-19. Clones were sequenced by immunoSEQ multiplex PCR, and TCRdb holds only the in-frame ones, with some missing. Of around 150,000 clones listed, 92% were seen once; the top ten hold 4.8%. Sequencing used peripheral blood. The receptors derive from a man between 25 and 39 years old with COVID-19, enrolled during active disease.

The chain employs TRBV6-5 and TRBJ2-1; D might be TRBD1 (5 bases). V dropped 6 bases and J dropped 14 bases, with 14 bases sitting between them. The CDR3 spans 11 residues. Germline values: CDR1 MNHEY, CDR2 SVGAGI. DNA for the CDR3: TGTGCCAGCAGCCCAGGGTTTGGGGAGTTCTTC. Translated: CASSPGFGEFF.

V usage is TRBV6-5 and J usage is TRBJ2-3; TRBD2 aligns across 7 bases. The V gene's germline CDR1 is MNHEY and CDR2 SVGAGI. The CDR3 is 14 residues long. J gave up 10 bases and V 5 bases, and 12 bases lay outside the gene matches. CDR3 nucleotides: TGTGCCAGCAGTAGGACTAGAGGTTCTTTCTCGCAGTATTTT. Its translation is CASSRTRGSFSQYF.

The chain recombines TRBV6-2 or TRBV6-3 with TRBJ2-7; the match to TRBD1 covers 12 bases. The CDR3 sequence is 15 residues long. The germline CDR1 and CDR2 sequences are MNHEY and SVGEGT. V was pared by 6 bases and J by 7 bases, with 10 bases of the junction left unmatched. This chain's CDR3 is CASSRAGTGGREQYF. The CDR3 DNA follows: TGTGCCAGCAGCAGGGCCGGGACAGGGGGCAGGGAGCAGTACTTC.

The chain couples TRBV6-5 to TRBJ1-1; no definite D call. Germline CDR1 reads MNHEY; CDR2 reads SVGAGI. The ends were cut back, 4 bases at V and 4 bases at J, with 10 bases in the middle. The CDR3 covers 13 residues. This CDR3 reads CASSSDAGTEAFF. DNA for the CDR3: TGTGCCAGCAGTTCGGACGCGGGCACTGAAGCTTTCTTT.

The V gene is TRBV28, the J gene TRBJ1-2; TRBD1 matches at 10 bases. The CDR3 totals 17 residues. The V and J ends lost 5 bases and 2 bases, in that order; junction bases with no gene match: 11. CDR1 MDHEN and CDR2 SYDVKM come from the germline V gene. The CDR3 protein is CASSLPGQGIRNYGYTF. The CDR3 nucleotides read TGTGCCAGCAGTCTTCCGGGACAGGGGATAAGGAACTATGGCTACACCTTC.

The chain carries TRBV21-1 and TRBJ1-1; TRBD1 is the table's D call and was not checked against the DNA. TRBV21-1 is recorded as a pseudogene. This CDR3 spans 13 amino acids. The CDR3 is CASSKASNTEAFF. As DNA, the CDR3 is TGTGCCAGCAGCAAAGCGTCAAACACTGAAGCTTTCTTT.

The chain recombines TRBV6-2 or TRBV6-3 with TRBJ1-1; 7 nucleotides agree with TRBD1. Germline loops: CDR1 MNHEY, CDR2 SVGEGT. V was clipped by 0 bases and J by 10 bases; unmatched bases: 8. This CDR3 contains 14 residues. Written as DNA, the CDR3 is TGTGCCAGCAGTTACTCGCTCGACAGGGCAGTAGCTTTCTTT. Protein product: CASSYSLDRAVAFF.

This rearrangement joins TRBV12-3 or TRBV12-4 to TRBJ2-1, with a possible D match to TRBD1 (6 bases). This CDR3 spans 13 amino acids. V was clipped by 6 bases and J by 5 bases, with 11 bases between them. The CDR3: CASSWGTHNEQFF. In DNA, the CDR3 is TGTGCCAGCAGCTGGGGGACACACAATGAGCAGTTCTTC.

The CDR3: CATSDFLQGYEKLFF. The DNA for the CDR3 is TGTGCCACCAGTGATTTCTTGCAGGGGTATGAAAAACTGTTTTTT. J is TRBJ1-4 and V is TRBV24-1, with D perhaps matching TRBD1 (6 bases). This CDR3 has 15 residues. CDR1 is KGHDR, CDR2 SFDVKD, per germline. With 1 base removed from V and 6 bases from J, the gap between germline ends came to 11 bases.

The rearrangement links TRBV11-2 to TRBJ2-3; 7 nucleotides line up with TRBD2. V lost 3 bases and J lost 0; bases outside the gene matches: 6. Germline V CDR1 and CDR2: SGHAT, FQNNGV. CDR3 length equals 16 residues. CDR3 amino acids: CASSLNGAGSTDTQYF. DNA of the CDR3: TGTGCCAGCAGCTTGAACGGAGCGGGAAGCACAGATACGCAGTATTTT.

The chain carries TRBV6-2 or TRBV6-3 and TRBJ2-1, with a tentative D call TRBD1 (7 bases). The length of the CDR3 is 16 residues. V lost 0 bases to trimming and J lost 6 bases, with 15 bases between them. Per germline, CDR1 MNHEY and CDR2 SVGEGT. CDR3 nucleotides: TGTGCCAGCAGTTACTCGAGGGGCAGGGGGGCCAATGAGCAGTTCTTC. Translated, it gives CASSYSRGRGANEQFF.

The chain recombines TRBV10-3 with TRBJ1-2; D gene unclear. The CDR3 totals 12 residues. The germline gives CDR1 ENHRY, CDR2 SYGVKD. The V end lost 3 bases, the J end lost 7 bases, and 9 bases lay between the germline ends. Here the CDR3 reads CAISDNTIGYTF. DNA for the CDR3: TGTGCCATCAGTGACAACACAATTGGCTACACCTTC.